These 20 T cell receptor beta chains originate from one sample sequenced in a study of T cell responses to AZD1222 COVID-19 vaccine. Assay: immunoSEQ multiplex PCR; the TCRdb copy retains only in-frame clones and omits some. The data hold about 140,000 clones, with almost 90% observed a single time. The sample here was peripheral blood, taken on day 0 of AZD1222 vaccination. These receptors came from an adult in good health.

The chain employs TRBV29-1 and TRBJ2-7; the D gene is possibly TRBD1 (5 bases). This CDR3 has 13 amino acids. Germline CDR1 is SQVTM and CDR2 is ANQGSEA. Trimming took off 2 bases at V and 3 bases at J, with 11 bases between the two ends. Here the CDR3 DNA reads TGCAGCGTTGAACTGGGTAGGGGCTACGAGCAGTACTTC. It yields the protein CSVELGRGYEQYF.

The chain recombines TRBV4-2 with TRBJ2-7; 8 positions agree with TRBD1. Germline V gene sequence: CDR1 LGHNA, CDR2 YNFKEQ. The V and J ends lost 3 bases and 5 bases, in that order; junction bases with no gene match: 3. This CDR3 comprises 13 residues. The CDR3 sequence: CASSQPDRDEQYF. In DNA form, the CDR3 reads TGTGCCAGCAGCCAGCCGGACAGGGACGAGCAGTACTTC.

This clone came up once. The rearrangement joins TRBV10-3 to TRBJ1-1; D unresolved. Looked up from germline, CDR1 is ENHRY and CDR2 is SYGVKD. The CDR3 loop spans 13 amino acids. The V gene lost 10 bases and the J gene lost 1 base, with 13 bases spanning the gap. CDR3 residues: CATRVNENTEAFF. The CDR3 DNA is TGTGCCACCCGGGTAAATGAGAACACTGAAGCTTTCTTT.

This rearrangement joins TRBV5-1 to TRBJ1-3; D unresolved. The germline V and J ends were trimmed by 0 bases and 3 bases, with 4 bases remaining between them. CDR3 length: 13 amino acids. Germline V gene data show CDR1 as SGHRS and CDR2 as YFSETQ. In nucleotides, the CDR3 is TGCGCCAGCAGCTTGGTTCGTGGAAACACCATATATTTT. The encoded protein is CASSLVRGNTIYF.

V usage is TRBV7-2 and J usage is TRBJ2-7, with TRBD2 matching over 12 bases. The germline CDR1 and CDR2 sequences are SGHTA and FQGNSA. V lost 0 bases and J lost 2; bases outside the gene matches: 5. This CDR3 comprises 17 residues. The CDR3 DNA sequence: TGTGCCAGCAGCTTAGCCGCTAGCGGGAGGGCGGCCTACGAGCAGTACTTC. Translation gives CASSLAASGRAAYEQYF.

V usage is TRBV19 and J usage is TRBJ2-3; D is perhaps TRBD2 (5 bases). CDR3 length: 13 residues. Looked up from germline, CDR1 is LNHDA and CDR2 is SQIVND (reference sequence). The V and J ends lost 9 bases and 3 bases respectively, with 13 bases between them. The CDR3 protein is CASGNRGTDTQYF. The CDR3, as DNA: TGTGCCAGCGGAAATAGAGGGACAGATACGCAGTATTTT. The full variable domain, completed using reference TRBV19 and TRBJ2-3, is DGGITQSPKYLFRKEGQNVTLSCEQNLNHDAMYWYRQDPGQGLRLIYYSQIVNDFQKGDIAEGYSVSREKKESFPLTVTSAQKNPTAFYLCASGNRGTDTQYFGPGTRLTVL.

The CDR3 loop is CASSSGRIVLEQFF. The DNA of the CDR3 is TGTGCCAGCAGCTCTGGACGGATTGTGCTGGAGCAGTTCTTC. The chain joins TRBV5-4 to TRBJ2-1, with D unclear. Trimming cost V 3 bases and J 10 bases, with 17 bases left between them. Germline lookup yields CDR1 SGHNT and CDR2 YYREEE (reference sequence). The length of the CDR3 is 14 residues.

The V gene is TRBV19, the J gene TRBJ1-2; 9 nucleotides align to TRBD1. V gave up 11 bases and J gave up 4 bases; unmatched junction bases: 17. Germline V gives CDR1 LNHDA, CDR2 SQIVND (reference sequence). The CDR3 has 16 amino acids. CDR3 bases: TGTGCCTCTATGACCGGGACAGGGTTAATTAGCTATGGCTACACCTTC. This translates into CASMTGTGLISYGYTF.

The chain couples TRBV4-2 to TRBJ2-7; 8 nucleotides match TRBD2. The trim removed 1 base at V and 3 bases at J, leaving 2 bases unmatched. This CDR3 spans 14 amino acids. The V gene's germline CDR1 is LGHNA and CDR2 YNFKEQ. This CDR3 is CASSQGAGGYEQYF. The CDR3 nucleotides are TGTGCCAGCAGCCAAGGTGCGGGAGGCTACGAGCAGTACTTC.

The CDR3 coding sequence is TGTGCCACCAGTGACCCTACAGGGAGCTCCTACAATGAGCAGTTCTTC. Protein product: CATSDPTGSSYNEQFF. This chain uses TRBV24-1 with TRBJ2-1; tentative D call: TRBD1 (6 bases). The CDR3 totals 16 residues. V was clipped by 4 bases and J by 0 bases, with 12 bases between them. Per the germline V gene, CDR1 is KGHDR and CDR2 is SFDVKD.

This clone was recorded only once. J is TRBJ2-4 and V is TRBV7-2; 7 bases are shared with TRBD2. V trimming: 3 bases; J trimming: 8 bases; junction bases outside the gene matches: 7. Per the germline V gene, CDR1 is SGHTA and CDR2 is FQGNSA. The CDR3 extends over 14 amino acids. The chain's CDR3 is CASSLGRASDIQYF. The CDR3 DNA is TGTGCCAGCAGCTTGGGGAGGGCCTCGGACATTCAGTACTTC.

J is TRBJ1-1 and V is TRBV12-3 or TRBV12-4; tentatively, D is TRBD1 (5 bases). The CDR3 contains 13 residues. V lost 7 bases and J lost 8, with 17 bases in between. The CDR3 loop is CASKLGGMDEAFF. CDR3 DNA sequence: TGTGCCAGCAAATTGGGGGGGATGGACGAAGCTTTCTTT.

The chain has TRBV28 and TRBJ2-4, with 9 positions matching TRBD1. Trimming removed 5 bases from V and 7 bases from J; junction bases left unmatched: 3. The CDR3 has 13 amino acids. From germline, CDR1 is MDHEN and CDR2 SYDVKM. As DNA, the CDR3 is TGTGCCAGCAGTGGACAGGGGCGCAACATTCAGTACTTC. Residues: CASSGQGRNIQYF.

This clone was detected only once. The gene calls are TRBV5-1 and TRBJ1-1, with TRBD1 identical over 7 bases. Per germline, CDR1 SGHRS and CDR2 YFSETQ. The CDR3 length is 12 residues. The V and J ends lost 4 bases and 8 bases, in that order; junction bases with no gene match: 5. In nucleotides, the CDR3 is TGCGCCAGCAGCCCCGAGACAGGGGAAGCTTTCTTT. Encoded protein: CASSPETGEAFF.

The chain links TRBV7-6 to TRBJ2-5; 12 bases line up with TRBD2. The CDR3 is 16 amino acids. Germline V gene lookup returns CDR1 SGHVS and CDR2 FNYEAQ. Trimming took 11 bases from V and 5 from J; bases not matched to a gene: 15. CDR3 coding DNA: TGTGCCGGACGGGGCCTAGCGGGAGGGCCGTTGGAGACCCAGTACTTC. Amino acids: CAGRGLAGGPLETQYF.

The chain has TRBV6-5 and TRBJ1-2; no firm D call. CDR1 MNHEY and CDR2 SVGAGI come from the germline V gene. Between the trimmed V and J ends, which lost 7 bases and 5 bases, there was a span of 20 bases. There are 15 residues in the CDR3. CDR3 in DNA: TGTGCCAGCACCCCCAGAAGACATTTCTTGTATGGCTACACCTTC. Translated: CASTPRRHFLYGYTF.

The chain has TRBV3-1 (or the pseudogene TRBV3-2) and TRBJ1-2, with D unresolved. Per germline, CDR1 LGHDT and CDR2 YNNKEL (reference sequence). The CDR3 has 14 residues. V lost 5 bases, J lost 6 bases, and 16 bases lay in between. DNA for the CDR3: TGTGCCAGCAGCGATCCGGGCCGAGAGAATGGCTACACCTTC. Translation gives CASSDPGRENGYTF.

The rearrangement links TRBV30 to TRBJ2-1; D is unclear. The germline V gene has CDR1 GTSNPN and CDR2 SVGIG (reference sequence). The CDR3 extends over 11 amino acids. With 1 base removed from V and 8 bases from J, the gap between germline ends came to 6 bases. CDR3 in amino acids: CAWSGEDEQFF. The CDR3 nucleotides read TGTGCCTGGAGTGGCGAGGATGAGCAGTTCTTC.

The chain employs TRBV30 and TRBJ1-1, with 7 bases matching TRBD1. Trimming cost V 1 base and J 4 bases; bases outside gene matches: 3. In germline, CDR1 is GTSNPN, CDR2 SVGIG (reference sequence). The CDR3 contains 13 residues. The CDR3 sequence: CAWSGYRGTEAFF. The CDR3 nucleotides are TGTGCCTGGAGTGGGTACAGGGGCACTGAAGCTTTCTTT.

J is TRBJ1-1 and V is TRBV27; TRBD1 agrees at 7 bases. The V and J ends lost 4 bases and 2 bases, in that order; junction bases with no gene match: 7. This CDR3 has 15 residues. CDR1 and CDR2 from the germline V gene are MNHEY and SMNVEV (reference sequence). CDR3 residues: CASSSTGKFNTEAFF. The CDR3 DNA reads TGTGCCAGCAGTTCGACAGGGAAATTTAACACTGAAGCTTTCTTT.